The 30 T cell receptor beta chains presented below share a single source sample, sequenced in a study of cytomegalovirus exposure and HLA in healthy donors. Researchers ran the PCR with 60 Vbeta and 13 Jbeta primers. Generated by immunoSEQ multiplex PCR, the TCRdb table keeps only in-frame clones and is missing some. The sample has about 180,000 clones, about 69% seen once. The sequencing sample was made of PBMCs. The source is a male donor in good health and CMV-seronegative.

The genes are TRBV5-1 and TRBJ2-7, with D unresolved. This CDR3 spans 11 amino acids. Trimming shortened V by 4 bases and J by 3 bases, and 5 bases separated the two germline ends. Germline assignment: CDR1 SGHRS and CDR2 YFSETQ. This CDR3 is CASSLNYEQYF. The DNA of the CDR3 is TGCGCCAGCAGCCTTAACTACGAGCAGTACTTC.

This clone showed up just a few times. The chain is built from TRBV7-9 and TRBJ2-1; 8 nucleotides line up with TRBD2. Unmatched junction bases numbered 5, after V lost 5 bases and J lost 5 bases. The CDR3 is 14 amino acids. The V gene's germline CDR1 is SEHNR and CDR2 FQNEAQ (reference sequence). The CDR3, as DNA: TGTGCCAGCAGCCGAGCGGGGGCAAACAATGAGCAGTTCTTC. Its protein is CASSRAGANNEQFF.

The chain uses TRBV6-1 and TRBJ2-3, with D uncertain. This CDR3 is 13 amino acids long. Germline assignment: CDR1 MNHNS and CDR2 SASEGT. V dropped 2 bases and J dropped 0 bases, with 3 bases sitting between them. The CDR3 DNA sequence: TGTGCCAGCAGTGAACTAAGCACAGATACGCAGTATTTT. Amino acids: CASSELSTDTQYF.

Here the CDR3 reads CASSPTLAPGELFF. CDR3 in DNA: TGTGCCAGCAGCCCCACCTTAGCACCCGGGGAGCTGTTTTTT. The gene calls are TRBV7-3 and TRBJ2-2, with D unclear. CDR1 is SGHTA and CDR2 is FQGTGA in the germline V gene. Trimming stripped 5 bases from V and 6 bases from J, with 13 bases between. The CDR3 contains 14 residues.

J is TRBJ1-3 and V is TRBV4-2, with D unresolved. The V gene lost 3 bases and the J gene lost 1 base, with 10 bases spanning the gap. CDR3 length: 15 amino acids. Germline-derived CDR1 and CDR2 are LGHNA and YNFKEQ. CDR3 coding DNA: TGTGCCAGCAGCCAGGAGTCGAGTTCTGGAAACACCATATATTTT. Its translation is CASSQESSSGNTIYF.

The chain carries TRBV7-8 and TRBJ1-4, with D possibly matching TRBD1 (5 bases). Germline values: CDR1 SGHVS, CDR2 FQNEAQ. The CDR3 loop spans 16 amino acids. Trimming removed 5 bases at V and 8 bases at J, with 21 bases between. CDR3 sequence (DNA): TGTGCCAGCAGCCCTTTCTTGACAGAACCCCGGGAAAAACTGTTTTTT. This encodes CASSPFLTEPREKLFF. Complete variable domain (other parts from reference TRBV7-8 and TRBJ1-4): GAGVSQSPRYKVAKRGQDVALRCDPISGHVSLFWYQQALGQGPEFLTYFQNEAQLDKSGLPSDRFFAERPEGSVSTLKIQRTQQEDSAVYLCASSPFLTEPREKLFFGSGTQLSVL.

V and J are TRBV6-1 and TRBJ2-7; 9 bases agree with TRBD1. Looked up from germline, CDR1 is MNHNS and CDR2 is SASEGT. CDR3 length equals 14 residues. Trimming cost V 6 bases and J 2 bases; bases outside gene matches: 5. The CDR3 nucleotides read TGTGCCAGCAGCTCCGGGGACAGGGCCTACGAGCAGTACTTC. Amino acids: CASSSGDRAYEQYF.

V gene TRBV25-1 combines with J gene TRBJ2-1, with 10 positions matching TRBD1. Germline values: CDR1 MGHDK, CDR2 SYGVNS. The CDR3 totals 16 residues. V was pared by 4 bases and J by 9 bases, with 12 bases of the junction left unmatched. This chain's CDR3 is CASSVPSRTGGSEQFF. CDR3 in DNA: TGTGCCAGCAGTGTACCGTCTCGGACAGGGGGAAGTGAGCAGTTCTTC.

CDR3 sequence: CASSPTGGLGNTIYF. CDR3 DNA sequence: TGTGCCAGCAGTCCGACAGGGGGTCTTGGAAACACCATATATTTT. The gene calls are TRBV6-6 and TRBJ1-3; 9 bases fit TRBD1. CDR1 is MNHNY, CDR2 SVGAGI, per germline (reference sequence). The trim removed 5 bases at V and 3 bases at J, leaving 5 bases unmatched. The CDR3 covers 15 residues.

This clone was recorded a few times. V is TRBV9 and J is TRBJ1-1, with 10 bases aligning to TRBD1. The germline V gene has CDR1 SGDLS and CDR2 YYNGEE. This CDR3 is built from 14 residues. V gave up 3 bases and J gave up 3 bases; unmatched junction bases: 2. The CDR3 here is CASSGGTGDTEAFF. CDR3 DNA: TGTGCCAGCAGCGGCGGGACAGGGGACACTGAAGCTTTCTTT. The variable domain in full, completed from reference TRBV9 and TRBJ1-1, reads DSGVTQTPKHLITATGQRVTLRCSPRSGDLSVYWYQQSLDQGLQFLIQYYNGEERAKGNILERFSAQQFPDLHSELNLSSLELGDSALYFCASSGGTGDTEAFFGQGTRLTVV.

This chain joins TRBV13 and TRBJ2-2, with 12 bases lining up with TRBD2. J lost 1 base, V lost 0 bases, and 0 bases had no gene match. Germline CDR1 is PRHDT and CDR2 is FYEKMQ (reference sequence). This CDR3 has 17 residues. The CDR3 bases are TGTGCCAGCAGCTTAGGGACTAGCGGGGGGAACACCGGGGAGCTGTTTTTT. It specifies CASSLGTSGGNTGELFF.

This clone was seen a single time. This chain uses TRBV19 with TRBJ2-3; 12 nucleotides line up with TRBD2. The CDR3 extends over 15 amino acids. The J segment lost 4 bases and the V segment lost 4 bases, leaving 3 bases of the junction unmatched. CDR1 is LNHDA and CDR2 is SQIVND in the germline V gene (reference sequence). The CDR3 DNA reads TGTGCCAGTAGTAGACTAGCGGGAGCTTCAGATACGCAGTATTTT. The encoded protein is CASSRLAGASDTQYF.

The rearrangement joins TRBV6-6 to TRBJ1-2, with no clear D. This CDR3 comprises 15 residues. The germline V and J ends were trimmed by 5 bases and 0 bases, with 13 bases remaining between them. Germline CDR1 MNHNY, CDR2 SVGAGI (reference sequence). In nucleotides, the CDR3 is TGTGCCAGCAGTCTCGCCGGGGAGACTAACTATGGCTACACCTTC. Translated: CASSLAGETNYGYTF.

The CDR3 DNA reads TGCGCCAGCAGCCATGGTCCAGGGGGTAACGAGCAGTACTTC. It encodes CASSHGPGGNEQYF. The rearrangement joins TRBV4-1 to TRBJ2-7, with 7 nucleotides matching TRBD1. The V segment lost 3 bases and the J segment 5 bases; nucleotides outside the gene matches: 7. CDR1 and CDR2 from the germline V gene are MGHRA and YSYEKL. This CDR3 is built from 14 residues.

This clone was counted only a few times. The chain carries TRBV19 and TRBJ2-3, with TRBD2 as a possible D gene (6 bases). Trimming pared 5 bases from V and 7 bases from J, leaving 16 bases between. The CDR3 extends over 14 amino acids. CDR1 and CDR2 from the germline V gene are LNHDA and SQIVND (reference sequence). CDR3 sequence reads: CASSLAIGSYTQYF. CDR3 coding DNA: TGTGCCAGTAGTCTAGCGATCGGGAGTTATACGCAGTATTTT.

This chain uses TRBV19 with TRBJ1-2; 8 positions match TRBD1. Germline V lookup: CDR1 LNHDA, CDR2 SQIVND (reference sequence). The V segment lost 4 bases and the J segment 4 bases; nucleotides outside the gene matches: 8. CDR3 size: 15 residues. The DNA of the CDR3 is TGTGCCAGTAGTACTCTCCGGGACAGGTTCTATGGCTACACCTTC. It is translated as CASSTLRDRFYGYTF.

The V gene is TRBV6-5, the J gene TRBJ2-5; 7 nucleotides match TRBD1. The DNA end favors TRBJ2-7, so the J call may be wrong. The germline V gene encodes CDR1 MNHEY and CDR2 SVGAGI. This CDR3 is built from 16 residues. The CDR3 sequence is CASSYAGTVHTYEQYF. The CDR3 DNA follows: TGTGCCAGCAGTTACGCAGGGACAGTTCATACGTACGAGCAGTACTTC.

The rearrangement uses TRBV19 and TRBJ2-3; maybe TRBD1 (6 bases). Between the trimmed V and J ends, which lost 5 bases and 5 bases, there was a span of 11 bases. The CDR3 is made up of 13 amino acids. Germline values: CDR1 LNHDA, CDR2 SQIVND (reference sequence). Written as DNA, the CDR3 is TGTGCCAGTAGTCCTCTAGGGGGAGATACGCAGTATTTT. Residues: CASSPLGGDTQYF.

The chain joins TRBV6-5 to TRBJ2-7; D remains ambiguous. Trimming shortened V by 5 bases and J by 7 bases, and 12 bases separated the two germline ends. There are 12 residues in the CDR3. Germline CDR1 reads MNHEY; CDR2 reads SVGAGI. The CDR3 protein is CASSTNPEEQYF. The CDR3 DNA sequence: TGTGCCAGCAGTACCAACCCCGAGGAGCAGTACTTC.

The chain uses TRBV19 and TRBJ2-1; 11 bases are shared with TRBD2. V dropped 8 bases and J dropped 5; count of bases not matched to a gene: 8. In germline, CDR1 is LNHDA, CDR2 SQIVND (reference sequence). This CDR3 contains 15 residues. The CDR3: CASRISGRVHNEQFF. The CDR3 region has the DNA TGTGCCAGTCGAATTAGCGGGAGGGTCCACAATGAGCAGTTCTTC.

The V and J genes are TRBV2 and TRBJ1-4; D is perhaps TRBD1 (6 bases). The germline V gene has CDR1 SNHLY and CDR2 FYNNEI. V was cut by 7 bases and J by 14 bases, with 20 bases left in between. The CDR3 consists of 13 residues. CDR3 in amino acids: CASKKGDMKILFF. The CDR3, as DNA: TGTGCCAGCAAGAAGGGGGACATGAAAATTCTGTTTTTT.

The chain uses TRBV28 and TRBJ1-1; perhaps TRBD1 as D (5 bases). The CDR3 length is 13 residues. V lost 6 bases and J 1 base, leaving 9 bases between the germline ends. Germline V lookup: CDR1 MDHEN, CDR2 SYDVKM. This chain's CDR3 is CASSSTGNTEAFF. CDR3 bases: TGTGCCAGCAGCAGCACAGGGAACACTGAAGCTTTCTTT.

The V and J genes are TRBV5-4 and TRBJ2-1; D is ambiguous. Germline-derived CDR1 and CDR2 are SGHNT and YYREEE (reference sequence). Trimming removed 4 bases at V and 7 bases at J, with 18 bases between. The CDR3 has 15 residues. CDR3 in amino acids: CASSAKERSGNEQFF. The CDR3 nucleotides read TGTGCCAGCAGCGCCAAGGAGAGGTCGGGTAATGAGCAGTTCTTC.

This chain uses TRBV25-1 with TRBJ2-3, with 12 bases that match TRBD2. The CDR3 spans 17 residues. Trimming removed 3 bases from V and 2 bases from J; junction bases left unmatched: 6. CDR1 and CDR2 from the germline V gene are MGHDK and SYGVNS. This CDR3 reads CASSEGTSGFSTDTQYF. The CDR3 DNA reads as TGTGCCAGCAGTGAGGGGACTAGCGGGTTTTCCACAGATACGCAGTATTTT. The variable domain in full, completed from reference TRBV25-1 and TRBJ2-3, reads EADIYQTPRYLVIGTGKKITLECSQTMGHDKMYWYQQDPGMELHLIHYSYGVNSTEKGDLSSESTVSRIRTEHFPLTLESARPSHTSQYLCASSEGTSGFSTDTQYFGPGTRLTVL.

This clone was detected a few times. The genes are TRBV30 and TRBJ2-7; 8 nucleotides line up with TRBD2. The V and J ends lost 1 base and 6 bases, in that order; junction bases with no gene match: 5. In germline, CDR1 is GTSNPN, CDR2 SVGIG (reference sequence). The CDR3 loop spans 13 amino acids. CDR3 residues: CAWSGAGASEQYF. CDR3 in DNA: TGTGCCTGGAGTGGAGCGGGGGCCTCCGAGCAGTACTTC.

The V and J genes are TRBV6-6 and TRBJ2-7, with 8 bases that match TRBD2. This CDR3 spans 15 amino acids. Germline CDR1 and CDR2: MNHNY and SVGAGI (reference sequence). V shed 1 base, J shed 6 bases, and the junction held 8 bases outside the gene matches. CDR3 DNA: TGTGCCAGCAGTTACTTCACGGGGGGGGTCCTCGAGCAGTACTTC. Protein product: CASSYFTGGVLEQYF.

The genes are TRBV5-6 and TRBJ1-6; D is possibly TRBD1 (5 bases). The germline V gene has CDR1 SGHDT and CDR2 YYEEEE. This CDR3 has 14 amino acids. V was trimmed by 6 bases and J by 8 bases, leaving 15 bases between them. The CDR3 DNA is TGTGCCAGCATCGCTCAGGGAGGTGATTCACCCCTCCACTTT. Translation: CASIAQGGDSPLHF. Full variable domain (outside the CDR3, taken from reference TRBV5-6 and TRBJ1-6): DAGVTQSPTHLIKTRGQQVTLRCSPKSGHDTVSWYQQALGQGPQFIFQYYEEEERQRGNFPDRFSGHQFPNYSSELNVNALLLGDSALYLCASIAQGGDSPLHFGNGTRLTVT.

V usage is TRBV6-5 and J usage is TRBJ1-5; TRBD1 matches 8 bases. V lost 6 bases, J lost 7 bases, and 11 bases stayed unmatched. The CDR3 runs to 15 residues. Germline CDR1 MNHEY, CDR2 SVGAGI. CDR3: CASREQGTGGQPQHF. For the CDR3, the DNA is TGTGCCAGCAGAGAACAGGGGACAGGCGGGCAGCCCCAGCATTTT.

The gene calls are TRBV7-3 and TRBJ2-5, with unresolved D. The germline V gene has CDR1 SGHTA and CDR2 FQGTGA. V dropped 3 bases and J dropped 4 bases, with 6 bases sitting between them. The CDR3 contains 12 residues. Written as DNA, the CDR3 is TGTGCCAGCAGCTTTACCGGAGAGACCCAGTACTTC. Encoded protein: CASSFTGETQYF.

The chain carries TRBV19 and TRBJ2-7; perhaps TRBD1 as D (6 bases). The V gene's germline CDR1 is LNHDA and CDR2 SQIVND (reference sequence). V shed 0 bases and J shed 5 bases, with 14 bases lying between them. The CDR3 spans 15 residues. The DNA of the CDR3 is TGTGCCAGTAGTATAGAGGGGGCAGGTGCTAACGAGCAGTACTTC. Protein sequence: CASSIEGAGANEQYF.